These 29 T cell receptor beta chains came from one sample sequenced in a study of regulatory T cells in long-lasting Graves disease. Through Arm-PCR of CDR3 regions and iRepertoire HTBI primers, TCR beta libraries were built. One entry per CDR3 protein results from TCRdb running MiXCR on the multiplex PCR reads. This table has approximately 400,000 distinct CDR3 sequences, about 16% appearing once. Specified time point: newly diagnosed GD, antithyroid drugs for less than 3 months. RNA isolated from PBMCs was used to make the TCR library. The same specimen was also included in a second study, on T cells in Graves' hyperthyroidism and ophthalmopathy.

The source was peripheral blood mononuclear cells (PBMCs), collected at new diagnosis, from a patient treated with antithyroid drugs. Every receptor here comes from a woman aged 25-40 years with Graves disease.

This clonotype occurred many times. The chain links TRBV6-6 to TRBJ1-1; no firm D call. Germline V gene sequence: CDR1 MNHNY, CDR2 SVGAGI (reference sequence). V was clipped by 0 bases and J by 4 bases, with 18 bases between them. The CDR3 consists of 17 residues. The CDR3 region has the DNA TGTGCCAGCAGTTACTCGATGGTGCCGGCTTCGATCACTGAAGCTTTCTTT. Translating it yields CASSYSMVPASITEAFF.

CDR3 amino acids: CAPAFRSSELHYEQYF. The CDR3 nucleotides read TGTGCTCCCGCGTTTAGGTCTAGCGAGCTTCACTACGAGCAGTACTTC. The rearrangement links TRBV12-3 or TRBV12-4 to TRBJ2-7; weak D call: TRBD2 (6 bases). The CDR3 runs to 16 residues.

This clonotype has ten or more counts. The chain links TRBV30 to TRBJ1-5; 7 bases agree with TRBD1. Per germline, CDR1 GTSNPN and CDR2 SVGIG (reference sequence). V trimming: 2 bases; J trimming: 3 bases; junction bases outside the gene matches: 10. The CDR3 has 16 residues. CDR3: CAWSFTDRANNQPQHF. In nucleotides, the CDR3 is TGTGCCTGGAGTTTCACCGACAGGGCCAACAATCAGCCCCAGCATTTT.

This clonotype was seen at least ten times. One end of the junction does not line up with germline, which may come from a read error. This CDR3 is CASSLGWTQETQYF. CDR3 bases: TGTGCCAGCAGCTTAGGGTGGACCCAAGAGACCCAGTACTTC. J is TRBJ2-5 and V is TRBV5-1, with no clear D. CDR1 is SGHRS, CDR2 YFSETQ, per germline. CDR3 length: 14 residues.

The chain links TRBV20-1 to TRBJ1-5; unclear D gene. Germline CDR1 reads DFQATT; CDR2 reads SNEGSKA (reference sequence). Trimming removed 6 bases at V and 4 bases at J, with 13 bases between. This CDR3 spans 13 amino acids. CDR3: CSAHPSNNQPQHF. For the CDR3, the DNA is TGCAGTGCCCACCCGAGTAATAATCAGCCCCAGCATTTT.

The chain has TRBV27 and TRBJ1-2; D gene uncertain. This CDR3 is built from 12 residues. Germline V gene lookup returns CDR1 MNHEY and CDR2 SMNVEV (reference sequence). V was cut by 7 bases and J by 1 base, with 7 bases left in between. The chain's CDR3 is CASKNSNYGYTF. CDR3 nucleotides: TGTGCCAGCAAAAACAGTAACTATGGCTACACCTTC.

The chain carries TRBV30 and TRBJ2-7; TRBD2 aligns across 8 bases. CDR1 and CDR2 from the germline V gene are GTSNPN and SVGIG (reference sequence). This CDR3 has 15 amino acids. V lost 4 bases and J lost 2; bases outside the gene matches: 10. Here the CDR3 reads CAWNAAGGPTYEQYF. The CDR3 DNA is TGTGCCTGGAACGCCGCGGGGGGACCCACCTACGAGCAGTACTTC.

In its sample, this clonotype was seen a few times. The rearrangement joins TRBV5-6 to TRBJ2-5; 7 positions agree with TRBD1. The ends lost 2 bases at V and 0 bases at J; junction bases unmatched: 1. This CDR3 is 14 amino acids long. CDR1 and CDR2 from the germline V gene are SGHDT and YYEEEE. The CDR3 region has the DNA TGTGCCAGCAGCTTCGGGACAGACCAAGAGACCCAGTACTTC. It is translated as CASSFGTDQETQYF.

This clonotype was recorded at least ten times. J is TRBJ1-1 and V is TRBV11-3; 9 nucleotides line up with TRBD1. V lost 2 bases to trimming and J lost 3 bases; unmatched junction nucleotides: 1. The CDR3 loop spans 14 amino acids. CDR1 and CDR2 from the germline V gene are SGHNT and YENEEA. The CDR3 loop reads CASSLTGGDTEAFF. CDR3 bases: TGTGCCAGCAGCTTAACAGGGGGCGACACTGAAGCTTTCTTT.

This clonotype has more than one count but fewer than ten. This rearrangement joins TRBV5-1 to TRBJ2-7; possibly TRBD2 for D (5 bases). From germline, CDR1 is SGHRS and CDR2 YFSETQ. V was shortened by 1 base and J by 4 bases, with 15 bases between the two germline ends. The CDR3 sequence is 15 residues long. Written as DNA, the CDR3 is TGCGCCAGCAGCTTGACAGTAGGAGGCGAGTACGAGCAGTACTTC. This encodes CASSLTVGGEYEQYF.

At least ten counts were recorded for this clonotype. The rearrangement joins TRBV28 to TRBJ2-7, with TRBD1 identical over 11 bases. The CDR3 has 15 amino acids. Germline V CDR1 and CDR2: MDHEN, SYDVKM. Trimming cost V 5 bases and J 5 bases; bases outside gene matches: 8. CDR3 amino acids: CASSTPGQGGDEQYF. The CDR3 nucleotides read TGTGCCAGCAGTACTCCGGGACAGGGGGGGGACGAGCAGTACTTC.

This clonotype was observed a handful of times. CDR3 sequence reads: CSVEGTGLSYEQYF. DNA for the CDR3: TGCAGCGTTGAAGGGACAGGCTTGTCCTACGAGCAGTACTTC. The V call is TRBV29-1, the J call TRBJ2-7, with 7 bases identical to TRBD1. Trimming at V came to 1 base and at J to 1 base, leaving 4 bases not matched to a gene. This CDR3 has 14 amino acids. Germline CDR1 is SQVTM and CDR2 is ANQGSEA.

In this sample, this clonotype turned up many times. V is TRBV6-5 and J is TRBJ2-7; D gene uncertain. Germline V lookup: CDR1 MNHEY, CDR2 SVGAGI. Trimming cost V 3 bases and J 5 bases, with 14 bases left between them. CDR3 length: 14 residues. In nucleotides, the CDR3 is TGTGCCAGCAGTTATAGTGGGTATTCGGACGAGCAGTACTTC. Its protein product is CASSYSGYSDEQYF.

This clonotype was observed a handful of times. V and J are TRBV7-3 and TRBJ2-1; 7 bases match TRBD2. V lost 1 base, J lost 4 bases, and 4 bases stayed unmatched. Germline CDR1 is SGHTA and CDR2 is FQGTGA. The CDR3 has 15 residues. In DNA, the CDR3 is TGTGCCAGCAGCTTAATGGGAGGGAGTTACAATGAGCAGTTCTTC. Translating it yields CASSLMGGSYNEQFF.

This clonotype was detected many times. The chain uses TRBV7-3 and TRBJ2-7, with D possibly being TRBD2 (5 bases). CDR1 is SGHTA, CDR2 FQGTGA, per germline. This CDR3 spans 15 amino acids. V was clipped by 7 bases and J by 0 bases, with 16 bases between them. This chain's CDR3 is CASIPKRRSSYEQYF. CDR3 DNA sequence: TGTGCCAGCATCCCTAAGCGGAGAAGCTCCTACGAGCAGTACTTC.

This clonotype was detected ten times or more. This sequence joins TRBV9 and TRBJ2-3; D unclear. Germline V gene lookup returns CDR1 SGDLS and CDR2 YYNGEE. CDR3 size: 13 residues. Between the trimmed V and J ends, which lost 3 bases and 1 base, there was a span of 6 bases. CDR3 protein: CASSAAGTDTQYF. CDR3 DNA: TGTGCCAGCAGCGCTGCGGGCACAGATACGCAGTATTTT.

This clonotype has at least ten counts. CDR3 nucleotide sequence: TGTGCCAGCAGGGGACAGGGCAATCAGCCCCAGCATTTT. This codes for CASRGQGNQPQHF. V usage is TRBV25-1 and J usage is TRBJ1-5; 8 positions match TRBD1. CDR1 is MGHDK, CDR2 SYGVNS, per germline. This CDR3 is built from 13 residues. Trimming removed 6 bases from V and 2 bases from J; junction bases left unmatched: 0.

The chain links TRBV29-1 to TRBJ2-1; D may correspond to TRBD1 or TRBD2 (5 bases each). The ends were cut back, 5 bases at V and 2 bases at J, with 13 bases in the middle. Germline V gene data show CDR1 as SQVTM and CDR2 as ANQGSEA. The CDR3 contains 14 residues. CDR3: CSVRDRPAYNEQFF. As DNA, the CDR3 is TGCAGCGTTCGGGACCGTCCGGCCTACAATGAGCAGTTCTTC.

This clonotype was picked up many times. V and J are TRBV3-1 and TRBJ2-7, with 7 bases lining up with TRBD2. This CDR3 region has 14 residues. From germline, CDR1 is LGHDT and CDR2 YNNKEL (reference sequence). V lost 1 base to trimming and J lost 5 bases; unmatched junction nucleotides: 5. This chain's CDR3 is CASSQGSGINEQYF. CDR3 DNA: TGTGCCAGCAGCCAAGGGAGCGGGATTAACGAGCAGTACTTC.

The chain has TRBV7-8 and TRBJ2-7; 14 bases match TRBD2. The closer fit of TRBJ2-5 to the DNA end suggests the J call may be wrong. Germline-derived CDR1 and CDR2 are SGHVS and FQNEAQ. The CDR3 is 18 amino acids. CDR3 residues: CASSLEVGLAGVEVTQYF. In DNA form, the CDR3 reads TGTGCCAGCAGCTTAGAGGTGGGACTAGCGGGAGTAGAGGTGACCCAGTACTTC.

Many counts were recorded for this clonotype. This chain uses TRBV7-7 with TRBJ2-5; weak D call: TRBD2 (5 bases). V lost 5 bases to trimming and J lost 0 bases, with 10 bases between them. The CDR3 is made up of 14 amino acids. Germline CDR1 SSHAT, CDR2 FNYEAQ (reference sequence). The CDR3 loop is CASSLGVNQETQYF. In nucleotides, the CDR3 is TGTGCCAGCAGCCTGGGAGTTAACCAAGAGACCCAGTACTTC. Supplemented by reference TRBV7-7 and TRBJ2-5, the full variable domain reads GAGVSQSPRYKVTKRGQDVTLRCDPISSHATLYWYQQALGQGPEFLTYFNYEAQPDKSGLPSDRFSAERPEGSISTLTIQRTEQRDSAMYRCASSLGVNQETQYFGPGTRLLVL.

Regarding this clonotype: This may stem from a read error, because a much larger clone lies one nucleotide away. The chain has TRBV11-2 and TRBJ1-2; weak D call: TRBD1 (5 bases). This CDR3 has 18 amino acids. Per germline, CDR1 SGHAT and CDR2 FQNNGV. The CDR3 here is CASSWSRTPTASNYGHTF. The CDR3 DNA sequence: TGTGCCAGCAGCTGGAGCCGGACACCCACCGCTTCTAACTATGGCCACACCTTC. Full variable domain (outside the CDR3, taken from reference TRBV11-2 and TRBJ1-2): EAGVAQSPRYKIIEKRQSVAFWCNPISGHATLYWYQQILGQGPKLLIQFQNNGVVDDSQLPKDRFSAERLKGVDSTLKIQPAKLEDSAVYLCASSWSRTPTASNYGHTFGSGTRLTVV.

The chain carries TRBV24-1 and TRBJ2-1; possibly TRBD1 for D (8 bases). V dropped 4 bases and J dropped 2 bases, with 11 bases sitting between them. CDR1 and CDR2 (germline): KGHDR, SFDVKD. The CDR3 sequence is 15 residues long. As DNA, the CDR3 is TGTGCCACCAGTGAACAGGGGGGGCCCTACAATGAGCAGTTCTTC. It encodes CATSEQGGPYNEQFF.

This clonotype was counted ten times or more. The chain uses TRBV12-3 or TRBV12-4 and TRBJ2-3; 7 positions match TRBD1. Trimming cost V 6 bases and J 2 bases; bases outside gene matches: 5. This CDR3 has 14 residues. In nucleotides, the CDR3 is TGTGCCAGCAGGAACAGGGGAGACACAGATACGCAGTATTTT. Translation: CASRNRGDTDTQYF.

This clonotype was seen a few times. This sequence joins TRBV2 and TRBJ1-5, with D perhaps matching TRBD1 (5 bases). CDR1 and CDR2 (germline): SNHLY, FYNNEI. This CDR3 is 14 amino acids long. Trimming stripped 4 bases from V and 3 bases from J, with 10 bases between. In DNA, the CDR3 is TGTGCCAGCAGTGGACAGAGCTACAATCAGCCCCAGCATTTT. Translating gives CASSGQSYNQPQHF.

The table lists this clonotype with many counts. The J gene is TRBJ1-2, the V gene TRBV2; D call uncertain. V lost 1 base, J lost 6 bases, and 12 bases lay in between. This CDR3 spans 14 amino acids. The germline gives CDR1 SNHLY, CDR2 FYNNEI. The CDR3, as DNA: TGTGCCAGCAGTGAAGGGTTTGGGGTTCATGGCTACACCTTC. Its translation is CASSEGFGVHGYTF.

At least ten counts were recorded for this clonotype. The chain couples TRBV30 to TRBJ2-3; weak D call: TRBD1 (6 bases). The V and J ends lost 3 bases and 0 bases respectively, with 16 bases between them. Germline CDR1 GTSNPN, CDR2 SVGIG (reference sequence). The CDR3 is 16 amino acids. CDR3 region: CAWSLSTGQSTDTQYF. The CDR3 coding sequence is TGTGCCTGGAGCCTCTCCACAGGACAGAGCACAGATACGCAGTATTTT.

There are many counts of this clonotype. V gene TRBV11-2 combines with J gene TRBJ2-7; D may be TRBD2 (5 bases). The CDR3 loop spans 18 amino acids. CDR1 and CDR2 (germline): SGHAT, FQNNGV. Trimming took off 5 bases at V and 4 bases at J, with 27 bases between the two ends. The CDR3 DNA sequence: TGTGCCAGCAGCCCGGAGGTCGGGTCCCTGAATCTGTCTTACGAGCAGTACTTC. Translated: CASSPEVGSLNLSYEQYF.

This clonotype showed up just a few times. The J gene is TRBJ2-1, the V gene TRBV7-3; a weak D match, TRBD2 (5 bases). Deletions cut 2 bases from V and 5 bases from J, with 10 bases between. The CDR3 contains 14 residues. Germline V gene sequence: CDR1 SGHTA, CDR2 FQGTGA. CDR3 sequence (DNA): TGTGCCAGCAGCTTAGCGGGCCTAAACAATGAGCAGTTCTTC. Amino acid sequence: CASSLAGLNNEQFF.